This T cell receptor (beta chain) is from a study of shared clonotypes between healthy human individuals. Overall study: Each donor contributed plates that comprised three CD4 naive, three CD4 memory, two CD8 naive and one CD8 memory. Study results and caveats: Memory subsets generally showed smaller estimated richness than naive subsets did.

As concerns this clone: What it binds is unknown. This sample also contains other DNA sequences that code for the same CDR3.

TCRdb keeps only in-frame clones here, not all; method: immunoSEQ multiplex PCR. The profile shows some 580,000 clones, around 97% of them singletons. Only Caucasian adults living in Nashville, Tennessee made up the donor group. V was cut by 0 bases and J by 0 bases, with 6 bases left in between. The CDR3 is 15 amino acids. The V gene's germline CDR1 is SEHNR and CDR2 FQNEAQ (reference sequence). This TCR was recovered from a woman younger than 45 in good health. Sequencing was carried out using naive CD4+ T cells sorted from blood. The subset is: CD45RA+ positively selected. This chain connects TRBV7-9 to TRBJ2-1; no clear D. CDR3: CASSLAGSSYNEQFF. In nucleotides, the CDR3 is TGTGCCAGCAGCTTAGCGGGCAGCTCCTACAATGAGCAGTTCTTC. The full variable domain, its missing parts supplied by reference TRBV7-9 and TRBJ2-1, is DTGVSQNPRHKITKRGQNVTFRCDPISEHNRLYWYRQTLGQGPEFLTYFQNEAQLEKSRLLSDRFSAERPKGSFSTLEIQRTEQGDSAMYLCASSLAGSSYNEQFFGPGTRLTVL.